The rows below give T cell receptor beta chains drawn from one sample of a study of T cell repertoires in cytomegalovirus infection. These receptors' antigens are unknown. TCRdb processed the reads anew with MiXCR; each CDR3 protein has one entry. The sample has some 920,000 distinct CDR3 sequences, approximately 30% seen once. The source material was cultured CD8+ T cells from PBMCs, sampled from culture after CMV antigen stimulation. These receptors were taken from a human donor in good health (CMV status not recorded). Some clones in this sample may be carry-over from other donors' samples. Each CDR3 is given without its conserved first and last residue. The D gene is left open where the match is weak. Size is omitted from some rows. Given values are once, few, many or a class for expanded clones.

J gene,clone size,D gene,V gene,CDR3 protein
TRBJ2-1,few,TRBD2,TRBV6-2/TRBV6-3,ASSYPPSGGTTLSYNEQF
TRBJ2-7,many,NA,TRBV12-3/TRBV12-4,ASSPPGGAYEQY
TRBJ2-7,few,NA,TRBV19,ASSISGQPYEQY
TRBJ2-1,few,NA,TRBV7-9,ATLREGNNEQF
TRBJ1-1,NA,NA,TRBV20-1,SALGGVAF
TRBJ1-5,once,NA,TRBV2,ASSEAQGTIQPQH
TRBJ1-5,NA,TRBD1,TRBV7-6,ASSFGDRDNRSNQPQH
TRBJ1-4,NA,NA,TRBV18,ASALTDGDRNEKLF
TRBJ2-1,NA,NA,TRBV15,ATSVNSATNNEQF
TRBJ2-2,NA,NA,TRBV20-1,SAPWGGGGELF
TRBJ2-1,many,NA,TRBV7-2,ASSFPPLEQF
TRBJ1-5,NA,NA,TRBV10-1,ASSEGQNNQPQH
TRBJ1-1,NA,TRBD1,TRBV7-6,ASSRPTGPDTEAF
TRBJ2-3,NA,TRBD2,TRBV5-6,ASSRTAGAVNTDTQY
TRBJ2-2,NA,TRBD2,TRBV28,ASSVAGWNTGELF
TRBJ2-3,few,NA,TRBV7-3,ASSPQGFPDTQY
TRBJ2-3,NA,TRBD2,TRBV9,ASSDSGAILDTQY
TRBJ2-3,NA,TRBD2,TRBV20-1,SARGFLAGGYTDTQY
TRBJ1-2,NA,NA,TRBV7-6,ASSLVVYGERYT
TRBJ1-1,once,NA,TRBV14,ASSQDLGGTEAF
TRBJ2-4,few,NA,TRBV7-9,ASSLGADIQY
TRBJ1-1,few,NA,TRBV27,ASSSGAGYTEAF
TRBJ1-2,few,NA,TRBV7-2,ASSLFGPGSTTIRYGYT
TRBJ2-2,NA,NA,TRBV28,ASSLGVRQGLNTGELF
TRBJ1-2,NA,NA,TRBV14,ASSPYGYGYT
TRBJ2-2,many,TRBD1,TRBV7-6,ASSLPSRDREPWEYTGELF
TRBJ2-2,NA,NA,TRBV29-1,SVEETDTNTGELF
TRBJ2-5,few,TRBD2,TRBV6-5,ASSYLGLAGGYQETQY
TRBJ2-3,NA,TRBD2,TRBV5-1,ASSGPGGAGPADTQY
TRBJ2-3,NA,NA,TRBV5-4,ASRVRFLGLEGDTQY
TRBJ2-1,few,TRBD2,TRBV6-5,ASRRTGRTSGSYNEQF
TRBJ2-4,NA,TRBD1,TRBV2,ASTETGASLAKNIQY
TRBJ2-7,few,TRBD2,TRBV7-6,ASSLRPSAGGREQY
TRBJ1-1,NA,NA,TRBV6-5,ASSYAPGANTEAF
TRBJ1-1,NA,NA,TRBV7-2,ASSPVGPTDEAF
TRBJ2-1,many,NA,TRBV6-1,ASSERWQGRNEQF
TRBJ1-4,few,TRBD1,TRBV27,ASSPTLSRGRSEKLF
TRBJ2-3,many,NA,TRBV6-1,ASSPFPSRGSTDTQY
TRBJ2-3,many,TRBD2,TRBV7-6,ASSPRTSGNTDTQY
TRBJ2-5,NA,NA,TRBV4-3,ASSQDHRDQY
TRBJ1-1,NA,NA,TRBV6-1,ITHGGIEEAF
TRBJ2-5,few,NA,TRBV19,ASSLTGTTQETQY
TRBJ2-1,NA,NA,TRBV12-3/TRBV12-4,ASSVRGRTSYNEQF
TRBJ2-1,few,TRBD2,TRBV27,ASSFGLVNNEQF
TRBJ1-1,NA,TRBD1,TRBV27,ASSLSDRGAEAF
TRBJ2-3,many,TRBD2,TRBV7-2,ASSTPPGLGGTDTQY
TRBJ2-1,few,TRBD2,TRBV19,ASSILLADYNEQF
TRBJ1-1,NA,NA,TRBV27,ASSSPFTEAF
TRBJ2-3,few,NA,TRBV5-4,ASSLRSHTDTQY
TRBJ1-6,few,TRBD1,TRBV7-6,ASSRDSGNSPLH